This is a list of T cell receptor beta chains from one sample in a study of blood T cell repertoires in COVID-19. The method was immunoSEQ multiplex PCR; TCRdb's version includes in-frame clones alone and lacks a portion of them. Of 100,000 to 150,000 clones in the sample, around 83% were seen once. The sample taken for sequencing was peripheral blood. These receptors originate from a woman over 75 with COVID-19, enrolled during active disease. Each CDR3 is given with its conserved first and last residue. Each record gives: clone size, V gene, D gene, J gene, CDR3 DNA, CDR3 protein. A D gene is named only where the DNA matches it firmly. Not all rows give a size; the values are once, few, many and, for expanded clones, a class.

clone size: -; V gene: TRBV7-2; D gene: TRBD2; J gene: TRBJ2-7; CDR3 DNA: TGTGCCAGCAGCTTGACTAGCGGGACCCACGAGCAGTACTTC; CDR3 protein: CASSLTSGTHEQYF
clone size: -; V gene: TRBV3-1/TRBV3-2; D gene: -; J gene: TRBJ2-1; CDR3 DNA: TGTGCCAGCAGCCTGCAAAGCGGCGGGCTTGGGGATGAGCAGTTCTTC; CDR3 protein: CASSLQSGGLGDEQFF
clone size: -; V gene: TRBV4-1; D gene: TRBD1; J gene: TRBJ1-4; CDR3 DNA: TGCGCCAGCAGCCAAGAAAGGGCCGGACAGGGTTATGGGAAACTGTTTTTT; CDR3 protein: CASSQERAGQGYGKLFF
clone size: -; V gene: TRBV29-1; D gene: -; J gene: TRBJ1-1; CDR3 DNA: TGCAGCGCCTCCGGTGTAGTTGGCACTGAAGCTTTCTTT; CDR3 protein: CSASGVVGTEAFF
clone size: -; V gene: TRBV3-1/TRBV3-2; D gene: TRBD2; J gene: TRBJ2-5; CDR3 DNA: TGTGCCAGCAGCCACTCGGATAGCGGGACGGAAGAGACCCAGTACTTC; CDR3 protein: CASSHSDSGTEETQYF
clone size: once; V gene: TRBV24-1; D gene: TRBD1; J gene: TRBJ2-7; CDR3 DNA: TGTGCCACCAGTGAGGGACAGGGGTTGGTCGAGCAGTACTTC; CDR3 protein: CATSEGQGLVEQYF
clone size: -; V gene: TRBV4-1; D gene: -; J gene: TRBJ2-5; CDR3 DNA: TGCGCCAGCAGCCAAGGTTCACAGACCGAAGAGACCCAGTACTTC; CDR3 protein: CASSQGSQTEETQYF
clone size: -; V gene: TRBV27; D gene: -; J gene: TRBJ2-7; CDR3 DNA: TGTGCCAGCAGTTTAGAGCCGCACGGGAGCTACGAGCAGTACTTC; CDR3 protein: CASSLEPHGSYEQYF
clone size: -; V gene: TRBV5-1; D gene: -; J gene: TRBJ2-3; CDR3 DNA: TGCGCCAGCAGCTTCTTAGCCGCAGATACGCAGTATTTT; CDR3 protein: CASSFLAADTQYF
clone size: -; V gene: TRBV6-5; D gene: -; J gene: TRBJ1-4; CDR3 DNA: TGTGCCAGCTCTTCAGGGAACCACGGGGAAAAACTGTTTTTT; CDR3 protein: CASSSGNHGEKLFF
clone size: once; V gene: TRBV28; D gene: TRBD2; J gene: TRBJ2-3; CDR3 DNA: TGTGCCAGCAGTCCTCCCGGGACTAGCGGCACAGATACGCAGTATTTT; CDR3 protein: CASSPPGTSGTDTQYF